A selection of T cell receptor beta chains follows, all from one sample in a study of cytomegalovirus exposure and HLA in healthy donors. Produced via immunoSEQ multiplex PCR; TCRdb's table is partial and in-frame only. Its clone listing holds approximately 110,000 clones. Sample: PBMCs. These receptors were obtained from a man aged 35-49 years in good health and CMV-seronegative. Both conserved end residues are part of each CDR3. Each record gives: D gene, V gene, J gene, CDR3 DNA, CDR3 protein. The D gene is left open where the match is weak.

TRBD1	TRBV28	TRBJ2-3	TGTGCCAGCAGTATCCTCTGGACAGGGTCCTTACTCCAGACTAGCACAGATACGCAGTATTTT	CASSILWTGSLLQTSTDTQYF
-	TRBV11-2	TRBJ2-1	TGTGCCAGCAGAGGTGCAAGGGGCCTACTTTACGAGCAGTTCTTC	CASRGARGLLYEQFF
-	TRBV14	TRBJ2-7	TGTGCCAGCAGCCAAGTATGGCGGGGTACCCTGTACGAGCAGTACTTC	CASSQVWRGTLYEQYF
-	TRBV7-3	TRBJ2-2	TGTGCCAGCAGCTTAGCGGCGAACACCGGGGAGCTGTTTTTT	CASSLAANTGELFF
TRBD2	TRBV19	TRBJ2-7	TGTGCCAGTAGTGCGACTAGCGGGCAATTCTACGAGCAGTACTTC	CASSATSGQFYEQYF
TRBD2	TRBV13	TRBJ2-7	TGTGCCAGCAGCCCTGATAGCGGGAGAAGAGACGAGCAGTACTTC	CASSPDSGRRDEQYF
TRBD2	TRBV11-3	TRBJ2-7	TGTGCCAGCAGCTTAGACGGGGCTAGCGGGTTTACCTACGAGCAGTACTTC	CASSLDGASGFTYEQYF
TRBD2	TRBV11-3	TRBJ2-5	TGTGCCAGCAGGGCGGGGGGGACCCAGTACTTC	CASRAGGTQYF
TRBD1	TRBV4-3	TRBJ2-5	TGCGCCAGCAGCCAAGCTGGGACAGAGATCGAGACCCAGTACTTC	CASSQAGTEIETQYF
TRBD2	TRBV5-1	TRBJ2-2	TGCGCCAGCAGCCTGGTTGCGGGAGGGCCGGCCACCGGGGAGCTGTTTTTT	CASSLVAGGPATGELFF
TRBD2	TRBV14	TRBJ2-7	TGTGCCAGCAGCTCATGGGGGGGCTCCTACGAGCAGTACTTC	CASSSWGGSYEQYF
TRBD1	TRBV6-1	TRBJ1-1	TGTGCCAGCAGTGAAGGGGGACAGGGGATAGGTGAAGCTTTCTTT	CASSEGGQGIGEAFF
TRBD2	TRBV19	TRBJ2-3	TGTGCCAGTAGTAGAACTAGCGCCTCTAGCACAGATACGCAGTATTTT	CASSRTSASSTDTQYF
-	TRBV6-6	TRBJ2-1	TGTGCCAGCAGTTACGTCGGCGGAGAGTTCTACAATGAGCAGTTCTTC	CASSYVGGEFYNEQFF
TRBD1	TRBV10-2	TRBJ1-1	TGCGCCAGCAGGGGGATGAGGGGGACAGGGGGCACTGAAGCTTTCTTT	CASRGMRGTGGTEAFF
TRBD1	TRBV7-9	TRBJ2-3	TGTGCCAGCAGCGAGCAGGGGGCTACAGATACGCAGTATTTT	CASSEQGATDTQYF
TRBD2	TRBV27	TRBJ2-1	TGTGCCAGCGGCAGGGCGGGAGTGGGCTACAATGAGCAGTTCTTC	CASGRAGVGYNEQFF
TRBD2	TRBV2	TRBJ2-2	TGTGCCAGCGCCGTGGGGGGACTAGCGCGGAACACCGGGGAGCTGTTTTTT	CASAVGGLARNTGELFF
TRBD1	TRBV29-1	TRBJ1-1	TGCAGCGTTTATGACAGGGGGCGACGTCTTAACACTGAAGCTTTCTTT	CSVYDRGRRLNTEAFF
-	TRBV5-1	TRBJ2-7	TGCGCCAGCAGCCTTGGGCCAGCCTACGAGCAGTACTTC	CASSLGPAYEQYF
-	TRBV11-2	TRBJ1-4	TGTGCCAGCAGCTTACGGGGGGCTGATCATAATGAAAAACTGTTTTTT	CASSLRGADHNEKLFF
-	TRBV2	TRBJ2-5	TGTGCCAGCGGGGAGGAGACCCAGTACTTC	CASGEETQYF
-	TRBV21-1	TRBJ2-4	TGTGCCAGCAGCGCCACGACTAGCGTAGTACTAGCCAAAAACATTCAGTACTTC	CASSATTSVVLAKNIQYF
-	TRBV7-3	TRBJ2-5	TGTGCCAGCAGCCTAAGGGGGAACAGGGCCCAAGAGACCCAGTACTTC	CASSLRGNRAQETQYF
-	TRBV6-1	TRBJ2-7	TGTGCCAGCAGCGTGGACAGCTCCTACGAGCAGTACTTC	CASSVDSSYEQYF
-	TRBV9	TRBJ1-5	TGTGCCAGCAGCGCACACCAAGAGGCCCTGCCCCAGCATTTT	CASSAHQEALPQHF
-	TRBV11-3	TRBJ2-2	TGTGCCAGCAGCCCCACGGTTTTTGGGGAGCTGTTTTTT	CASSPTVFGELFF
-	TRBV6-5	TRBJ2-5	TGTGCCAGCAACCGGGGGTCCCAAGAGACCCAGTACTTC	CASNRGSQETQYF
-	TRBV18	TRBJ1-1	TGTGCCAGCTCACGACAGTCGGTGAACACTGAAGCTTTCTTT	CASSRQSVNTEAFF
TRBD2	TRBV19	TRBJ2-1	TGTGCCAGTAGTATAGGCTTGGCTAGCGGGAGGACTCAATACAATGAGCAGTTCTTC	CASSIGLASGRTQYNEQFF
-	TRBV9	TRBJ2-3	TGTGCCAGCAGCCCCCGAAGGGAGGCAGGGGATACGCAGTATTTT	CASSPRREAGDTQYF
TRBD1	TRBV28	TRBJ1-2	TGTGCCAGCAGCCTCCGACAGGGGTTGAGTGGCTACACCTTC	CASSLRQGLSGYTF
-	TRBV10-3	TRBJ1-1	TGTGCCATCAGTTGGCGGGCGGAGAACACTGAAGCTTTCTTT	CAISWRAENTEAFF
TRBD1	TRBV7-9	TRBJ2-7	TGTGCCAGCAGTTTGGTCCAGGGGGCGATCGAGCAGTACTTC	CASSLVQGAIEQYF
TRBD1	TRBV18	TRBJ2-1	TGTGCCAGCTCACCAGTCCCAGGGGGCGTAGGTATCGGTGAGCAGTTCTTC	CASSPVPGGVGIGEQFF
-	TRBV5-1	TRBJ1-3	TGCGCCAGCAGCTCGCCGGGACAAGCTGGAAACACCATATATTTT	CASSSPGQAGNTIYF
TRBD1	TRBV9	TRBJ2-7	TGTGCCAGCAGCGCTTCCGGGACAGGGGGCTACGAGCAGTACTTC	CASSASGTGGYEQYF
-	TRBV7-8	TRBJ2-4	TGTGCCAGCAGCTTACGGTTGGAAAACATTCAGTACTTC	CASSLRLENIQYF
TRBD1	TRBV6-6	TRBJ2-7	TGTGCCAGCACCTCGACAGGGACCTACGAGCAGTACTTC	CASTSTGTYEQYF
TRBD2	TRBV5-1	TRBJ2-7	TGCGCCACCTCGATCGCGGGAGACCCCTACGAGCAGTACTTC	CATSIAGDPYEQYF
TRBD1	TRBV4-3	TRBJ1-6	TGCACCAGCAGCCAAGTGACAGGGTATACGGGAAATTCACCCCTCCACTTT	CTSSQVTGYTGNSPLHF
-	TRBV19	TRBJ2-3	TGTGCCAGTAGCCGCAAACCGGGGACTAGCACAGATACGCAGTATTTT	CASSRKPGTSTDTQYF
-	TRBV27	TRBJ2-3	TGTGCCAGCAGTTTATTCGGACTCAGCAAGGCAGATACGCAGTATTTT	CASSLFGLSKADTQYF
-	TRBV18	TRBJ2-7	TGTGCCAGCTCACCAGAGCGAAACGAGCAGTACTTC	CASSPERNEQYF
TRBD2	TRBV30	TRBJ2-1	TGTGCCTGGAGCCGTGTGGGTGGTAACCCAGGACTAGCCTACAATGAGCAGTTCTTC	CAWSRVGGNPGLAYNEQFF
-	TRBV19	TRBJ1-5	TGTGCCAGTAGTATACGGGTCGAGCCCCAGCATTTT	CASSIRVEPQHF
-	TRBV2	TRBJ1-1	TGTGCCAGCCGCACGGGGTCAAACCCGAACACTGAAGCTTTCTTT	CASRTGSNPNTEAFF